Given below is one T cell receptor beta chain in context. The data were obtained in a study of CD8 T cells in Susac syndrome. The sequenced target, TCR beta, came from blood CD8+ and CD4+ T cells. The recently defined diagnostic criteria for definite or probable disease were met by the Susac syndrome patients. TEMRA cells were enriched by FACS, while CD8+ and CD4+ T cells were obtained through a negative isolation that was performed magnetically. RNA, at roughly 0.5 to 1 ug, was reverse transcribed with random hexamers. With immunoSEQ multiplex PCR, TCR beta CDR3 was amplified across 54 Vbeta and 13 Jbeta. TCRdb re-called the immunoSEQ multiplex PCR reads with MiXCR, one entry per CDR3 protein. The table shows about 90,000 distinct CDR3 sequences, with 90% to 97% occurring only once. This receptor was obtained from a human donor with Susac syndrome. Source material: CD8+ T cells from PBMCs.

The CDR3 here is CSASRGRGSYNSPLHF. The CDR3 DNA follows: TGCAGTGCTAGTCGGGGCAGAGGCTCCTATAATTCACCCCTCCACTTT. The chain is built from TRBV20-1 and TRBJ1-6, with a tentative D call TRBD1 (5 bases). CDR3 length: 16 amino acids. Germline V gene lookup returns CDR1 DFQATT and CDR2 SNEGSKA (reference sequence). V was cut by 3 bases and J by 0 bases, with 12 bases left in between.